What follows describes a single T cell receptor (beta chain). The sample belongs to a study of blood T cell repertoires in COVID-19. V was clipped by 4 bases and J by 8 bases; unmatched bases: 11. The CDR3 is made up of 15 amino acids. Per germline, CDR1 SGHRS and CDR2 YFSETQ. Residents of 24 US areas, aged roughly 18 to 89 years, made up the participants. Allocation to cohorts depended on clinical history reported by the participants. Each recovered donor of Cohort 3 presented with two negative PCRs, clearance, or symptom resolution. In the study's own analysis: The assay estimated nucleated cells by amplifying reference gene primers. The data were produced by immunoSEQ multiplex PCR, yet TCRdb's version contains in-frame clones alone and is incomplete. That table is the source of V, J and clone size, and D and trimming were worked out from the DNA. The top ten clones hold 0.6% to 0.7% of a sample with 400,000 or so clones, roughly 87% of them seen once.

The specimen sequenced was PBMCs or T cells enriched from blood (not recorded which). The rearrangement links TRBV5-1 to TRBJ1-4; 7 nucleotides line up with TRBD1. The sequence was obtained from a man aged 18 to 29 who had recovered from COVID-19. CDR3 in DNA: TGCGCCAGCAGCACGGGACAGACGGGGAGCGAAAAACTGTTTTTT. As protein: CASSTGQTGSEKLFF.